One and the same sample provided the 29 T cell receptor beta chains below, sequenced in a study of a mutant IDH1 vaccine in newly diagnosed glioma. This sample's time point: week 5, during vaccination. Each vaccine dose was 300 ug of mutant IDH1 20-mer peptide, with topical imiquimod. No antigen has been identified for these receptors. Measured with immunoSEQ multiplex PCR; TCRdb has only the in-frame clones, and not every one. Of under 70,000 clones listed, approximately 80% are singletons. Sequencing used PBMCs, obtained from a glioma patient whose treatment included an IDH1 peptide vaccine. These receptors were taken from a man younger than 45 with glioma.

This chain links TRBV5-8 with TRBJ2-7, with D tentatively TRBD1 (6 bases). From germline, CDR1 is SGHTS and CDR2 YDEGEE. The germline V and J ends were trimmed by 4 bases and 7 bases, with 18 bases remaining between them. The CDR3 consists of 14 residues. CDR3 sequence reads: CASSPGTTAREQYF. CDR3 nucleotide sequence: TGTGCCAGCAGCCCGGGGACAACCGCACGGGAGCAGTACTTC.

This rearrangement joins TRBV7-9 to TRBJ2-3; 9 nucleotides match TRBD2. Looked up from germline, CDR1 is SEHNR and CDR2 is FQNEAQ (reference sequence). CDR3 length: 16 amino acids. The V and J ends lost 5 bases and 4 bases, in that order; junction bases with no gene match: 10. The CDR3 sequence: CASSREAGGPSDTQYF. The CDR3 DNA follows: TGTGCCAGCAGCCGAGAGGCGGGGGGGCCCTCAGATACGCAGTATTTT.

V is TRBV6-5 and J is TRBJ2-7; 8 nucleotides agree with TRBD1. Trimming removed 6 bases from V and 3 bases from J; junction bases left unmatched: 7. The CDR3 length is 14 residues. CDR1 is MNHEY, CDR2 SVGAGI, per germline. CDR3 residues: CASRTTGDLYEQYF. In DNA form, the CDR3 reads TGTGCCAGCAGGACGACAGGGGACCTCTACGAGCAGTACTTC.

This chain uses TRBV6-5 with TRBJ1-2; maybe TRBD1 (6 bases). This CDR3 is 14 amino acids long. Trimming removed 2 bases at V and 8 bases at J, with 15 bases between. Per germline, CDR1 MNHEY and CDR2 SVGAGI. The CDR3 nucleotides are TGTGCCAGCAGTTACCGGACAGCCTTGGGAGGCTACACCTTC. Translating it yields CASSYRTALGGYTF.

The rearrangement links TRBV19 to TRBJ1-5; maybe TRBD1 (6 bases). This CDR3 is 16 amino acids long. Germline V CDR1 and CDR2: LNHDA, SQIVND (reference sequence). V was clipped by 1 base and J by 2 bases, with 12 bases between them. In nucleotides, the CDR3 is TGTGCCAGTAGTATAGGTCCGGGGGCGGGCAATCAGCCCCAGCATTTT. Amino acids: CASSIGPGAGNQPQHF.

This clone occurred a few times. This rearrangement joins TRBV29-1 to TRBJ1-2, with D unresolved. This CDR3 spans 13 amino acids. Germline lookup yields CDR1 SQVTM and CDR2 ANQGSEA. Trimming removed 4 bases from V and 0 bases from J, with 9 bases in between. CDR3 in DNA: TGCAGCGTTGGAGGCAGCTCTAACTATGGCTACACCTTC. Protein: CSVGGSSNYGYTF.

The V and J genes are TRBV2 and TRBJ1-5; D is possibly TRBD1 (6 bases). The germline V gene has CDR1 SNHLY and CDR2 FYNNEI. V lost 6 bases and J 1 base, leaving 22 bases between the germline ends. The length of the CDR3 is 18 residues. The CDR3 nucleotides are TGTGCCAGCAGCCCCAGCGGACAGTTCCGTGTCAGCAATCAGCCCCAGCATTTT. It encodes CASSPSGQFRVSNQPQHF. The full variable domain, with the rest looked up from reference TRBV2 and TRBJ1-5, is EPEVTQTPSHQVTQMGQEVILRCVPISNHLYFYWYRQILGQKVEFLVSFYNNEISEKSEIFDDQFSVERPDGSNFTLKIRSTKLEDSAMYFCASSPSGQFRVSNQPQHFGDGTRLSIL.

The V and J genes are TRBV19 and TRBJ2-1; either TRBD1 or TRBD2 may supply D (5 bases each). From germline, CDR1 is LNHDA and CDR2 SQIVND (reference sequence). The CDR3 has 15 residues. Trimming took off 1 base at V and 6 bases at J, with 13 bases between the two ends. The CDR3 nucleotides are TGTGCCAGTAGTATAGCTGGGGGACGAAGCAATGAGCAGTTCTTC. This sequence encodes CASSIAGGRSNEQFF.

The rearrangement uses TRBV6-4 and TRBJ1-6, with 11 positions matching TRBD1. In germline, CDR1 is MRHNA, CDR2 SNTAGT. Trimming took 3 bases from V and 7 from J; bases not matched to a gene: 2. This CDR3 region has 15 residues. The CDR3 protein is CASSDRTGGNSPLHF. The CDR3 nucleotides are TGTGCCAGCAGTGATCGGACAGGGGGCAATTCACCCCTCCACTTT.

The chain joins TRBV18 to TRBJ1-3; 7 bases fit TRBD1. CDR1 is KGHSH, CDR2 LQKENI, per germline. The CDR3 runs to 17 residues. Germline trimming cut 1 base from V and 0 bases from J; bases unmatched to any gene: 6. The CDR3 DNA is TGTGCCAGCTCACCACTAGCGGGACAGTCCTCTGGAAACACCATATATTTT. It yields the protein CASSPLAGQSSGNTIYF.

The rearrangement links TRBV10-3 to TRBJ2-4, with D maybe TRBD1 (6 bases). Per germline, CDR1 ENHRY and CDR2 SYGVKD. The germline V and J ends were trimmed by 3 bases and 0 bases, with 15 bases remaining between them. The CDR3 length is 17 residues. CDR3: CAISDSGQILAKNIQYF. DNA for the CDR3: TGTGCCATCAGTGACTCTGGACAGATTCTAGCCAAAAACATTCAGTACTTC.

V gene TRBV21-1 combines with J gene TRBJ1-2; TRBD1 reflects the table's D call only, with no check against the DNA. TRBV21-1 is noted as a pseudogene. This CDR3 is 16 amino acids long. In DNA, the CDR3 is TGTGCCAGCAGCAAAATCCGGGGACAGGGTGACTATGGCTACACCTTC. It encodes CASSKIRGQGDYGYTF.

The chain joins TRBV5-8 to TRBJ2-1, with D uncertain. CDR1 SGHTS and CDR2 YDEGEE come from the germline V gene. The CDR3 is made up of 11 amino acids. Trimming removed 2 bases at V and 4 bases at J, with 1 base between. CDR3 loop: CASSFYNEQFF. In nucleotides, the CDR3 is TGTGCCAGCAGCTTTTACAATGAGCAGTTCTTC. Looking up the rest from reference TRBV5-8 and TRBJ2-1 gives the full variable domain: EAGVTQSPTHLIKTRGQQATLRCSPISGHTSVYWYQQALGLGLQFLLWYDEGEERNRGNFPPRFSGRQFPNYSSELNVNALELEDSALYLCASSFYNEQFFGPGTRLTVL.

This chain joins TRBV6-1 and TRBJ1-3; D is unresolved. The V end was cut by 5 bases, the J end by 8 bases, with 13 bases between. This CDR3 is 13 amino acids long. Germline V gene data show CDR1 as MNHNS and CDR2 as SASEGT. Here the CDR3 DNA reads TGTGCCAGCAGTTGGGATTTTAAGGACACCATATATTTT. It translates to CASSWDFKDTIYF.

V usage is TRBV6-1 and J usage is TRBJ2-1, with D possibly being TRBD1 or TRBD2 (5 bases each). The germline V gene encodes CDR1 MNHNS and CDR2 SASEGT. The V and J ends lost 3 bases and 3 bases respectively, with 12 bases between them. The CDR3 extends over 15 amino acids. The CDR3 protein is CASSEDGASYNEQFF. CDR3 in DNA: TGTGCCAGCAGTGAGGACGGGGCGAGCTACAATGAGCAGTTCTTC.

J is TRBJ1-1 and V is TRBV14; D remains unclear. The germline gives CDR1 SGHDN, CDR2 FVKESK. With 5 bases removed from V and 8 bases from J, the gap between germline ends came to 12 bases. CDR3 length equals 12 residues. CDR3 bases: TGTGCCAGCAGCAAAGGGTCCCCCGAAGCTTTCTTT. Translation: CASSKGSPEAFF. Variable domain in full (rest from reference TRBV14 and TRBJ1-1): EAGVTQFPSHSVIEKGQTVTLRCDPISGHDNLYWYRRVMGKEIKFLLHFVKESKQDESGMPNNRFLAERTGGTYSTLKVQPAELEDSGVYFCASSKGSPEAFFGQGTRLTVV.

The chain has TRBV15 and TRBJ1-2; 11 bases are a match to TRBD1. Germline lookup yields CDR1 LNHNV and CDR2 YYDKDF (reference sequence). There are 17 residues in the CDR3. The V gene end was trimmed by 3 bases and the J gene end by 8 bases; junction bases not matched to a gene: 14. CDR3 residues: CATSRPLPRDRGNGYTF. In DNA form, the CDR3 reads TGTGCCACCAGCAGGCCACTTCCCCGGGACAGGGGGAACGGCTACACCTTC.

The CDR3 nucleotides are TGTGCCAGCTCACCTGCAGGGAGAGGCAATCAGCCCCAGCATTTT. Translating gives CASSPAGRGNQPQHF. This chain joins TRBV18 and TRBJ1-5, with D possibly matching TRBD1 (5 bases). The V gene lost 3 bases and the J gene lost 2 bases, with 11 bases spanning the gap. From germline, CDR1 is KGHSH and CDR2 LQKENI. The CDR3 is 15 residues long.

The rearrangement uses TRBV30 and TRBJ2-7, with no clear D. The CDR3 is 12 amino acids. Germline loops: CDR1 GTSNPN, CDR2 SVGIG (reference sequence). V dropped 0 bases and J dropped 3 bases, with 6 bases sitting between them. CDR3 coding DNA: TGTGCCTGGAGTGTAAGTTACTACGAGCAGTACTTC. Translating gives CAWSVSYYEQYF.

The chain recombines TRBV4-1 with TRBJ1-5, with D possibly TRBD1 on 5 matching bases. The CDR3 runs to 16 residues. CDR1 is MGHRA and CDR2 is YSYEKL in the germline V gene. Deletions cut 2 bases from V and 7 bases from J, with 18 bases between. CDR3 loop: CASSQQPGDLGQPQHF. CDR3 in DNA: TGCGCCAGCAGCCAACAGCCCGGGGACTTGGGGCAGCCCCAGCATTTT.

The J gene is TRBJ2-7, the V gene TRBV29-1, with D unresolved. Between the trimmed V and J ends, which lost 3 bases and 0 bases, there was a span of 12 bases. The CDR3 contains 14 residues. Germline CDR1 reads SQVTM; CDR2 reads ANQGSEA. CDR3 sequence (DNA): TGCAGCGTTGACAACACAGATAACTCCTACGAGCAGTACTTC. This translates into CSVDNTDNSYEQYF.

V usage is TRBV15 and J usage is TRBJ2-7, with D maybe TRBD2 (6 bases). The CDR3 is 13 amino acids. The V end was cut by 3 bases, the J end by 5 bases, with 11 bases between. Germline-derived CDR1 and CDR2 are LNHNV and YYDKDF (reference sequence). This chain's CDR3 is CATSRGGSHEQYF. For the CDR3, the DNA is TGTGCCACCAGCAGGGGAGGTTCCCACGAGCAGTACTTC. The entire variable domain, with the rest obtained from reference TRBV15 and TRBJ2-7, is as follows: DAMVIQNPRYQVTQFGKPVTLSCSQTLNHNVMYWYQQKSSQAPKLLFHYYDKDFNNEADTPDNFQSRRPNTSFCFLDIRSPGLGDTAMYLCATSRGGSHEQYFGPGTRLTVT.

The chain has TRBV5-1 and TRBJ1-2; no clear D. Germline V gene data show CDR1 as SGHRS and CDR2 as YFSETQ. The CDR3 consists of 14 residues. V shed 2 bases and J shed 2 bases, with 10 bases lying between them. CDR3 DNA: TGCGCCAGCAGCTTTCTATCGGAGAACTATGGCTACACCTTC. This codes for CASSFLSENYGYTF. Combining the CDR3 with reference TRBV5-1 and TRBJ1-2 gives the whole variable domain KAGVTQTPRYLIKTRGQQVTLSCSPISGHRSVSWYQQTPGQGLQFLFEYFSETQRNKGNFPGRFSGRQFSNSRSEMNVSTLELGDSALYLCASSFLSENYGYTFGSGTRLTVV.

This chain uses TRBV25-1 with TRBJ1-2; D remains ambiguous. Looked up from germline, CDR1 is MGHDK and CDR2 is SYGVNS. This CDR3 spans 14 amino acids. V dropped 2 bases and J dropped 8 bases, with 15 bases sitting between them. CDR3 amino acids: CASSEPGPSRGYTF. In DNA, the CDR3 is TGTGCCAGCAGTGAACCTGGACCGTCGAGAGGCTACACCTTC.

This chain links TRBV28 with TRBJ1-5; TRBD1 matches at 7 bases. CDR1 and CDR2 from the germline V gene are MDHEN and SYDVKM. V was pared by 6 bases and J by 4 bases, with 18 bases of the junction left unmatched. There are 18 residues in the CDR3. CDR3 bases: TGTGCCAGCAGCACCGAATCCCTGACAGGGATGGAGAATCAGCCCCAGCATTTT. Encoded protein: CASSTESLTGMENQPQHF.

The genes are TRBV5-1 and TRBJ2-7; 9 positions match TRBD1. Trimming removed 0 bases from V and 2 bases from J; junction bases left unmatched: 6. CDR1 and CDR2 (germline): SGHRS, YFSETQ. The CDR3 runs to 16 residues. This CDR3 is CASSLVPGTGTYEQYF. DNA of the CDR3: TGCGCCAGCAGCTTGGTCCCCGGGACAGGGACCTACGAGCAGTACTTC.

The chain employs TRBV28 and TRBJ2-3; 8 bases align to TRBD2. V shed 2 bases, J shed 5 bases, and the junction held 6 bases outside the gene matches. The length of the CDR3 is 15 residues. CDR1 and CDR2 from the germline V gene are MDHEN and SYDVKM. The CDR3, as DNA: TGTGCCAGCAGTTTACGCGGGGGGCAAATAGATACGCAGTATTTT. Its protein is CASSLRGGQIDTQYF.

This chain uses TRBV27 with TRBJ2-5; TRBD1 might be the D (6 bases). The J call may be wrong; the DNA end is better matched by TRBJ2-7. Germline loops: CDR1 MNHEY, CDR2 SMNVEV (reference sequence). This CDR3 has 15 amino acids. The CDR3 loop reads CASSLYGQSSYEQYF. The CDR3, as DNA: TGTGCCAGCAGTTTGTACGGACAGAGCTCCTACGAGCAGTACTTC.

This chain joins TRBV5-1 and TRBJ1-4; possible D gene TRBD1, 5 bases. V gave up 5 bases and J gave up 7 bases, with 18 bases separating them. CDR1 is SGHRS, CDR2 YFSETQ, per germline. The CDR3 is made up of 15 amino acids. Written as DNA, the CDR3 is TGCGCCAGCAGAGTCTTCGGCAGGGAGGGTGAAAAACTGTTTTTT. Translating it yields CASRVFGREGEKLFF.